Shown below are 29 T cell receptor beta chains from a single sample sequenced in a study of CD8+CD57+ T cells in acquired aplastic anemia. For sequencing, patients were chosen who had shown expansion of CD8+CD57+ cells by flow cytometry. The study profiled TCR beta VDJ and CDR3 using genomic DNA as template. MiXCR was run by TCRdb on the reads, yielding one entry per CDR3 protein. The data hold approximately 470,000 distinct CDR3 sequences, with approximately 32% observed a single time. The sample consisted of sorted CD4+, CD8+, or CD8+CD57+ T cells (not recorded which) from PBMCs. The receptors stem from a human donor with aplastic anemia.

This clonotype has a handful of counts. The V call is TRBV27, the J call TRBJ1-1, with 10 bases lining up with TRBD1. The trim removed 3 bases at V and 1 base at J, leaving 5 bases unmatched. This CDR3 is 16 amino acids long. CDR1 and CDR2 (germline): MNHEY, SMNVEV (reference sequence). CDR3 in amino acids: CASSFDRGPRNTEAFF. CDR3 coding DNA: TGTGCCAGCAGTTTCGACAGGGGGCCTCGGAACACTGAAGCTTTCTTT.

This clonotype turned up a few times. The gene calls are TRBV7-3 and TRBJ1-5; unclear D gene. Germline V lookup: CDR1 SGHTA, CDR2 FQGTGA. V was clipped by 6 bases and J by 6 bases, with 9 bases between them. This CDR3 contains 12 residues. CDR3 in amino acids: CASRDNVQPQHF. The CDR3 region has the DNA TGTGCCAGCAGAGATAACGTTCAGCCCCAGCATTTT. The full variable domain, with the rest looked up from reference TRBV7-3 and TRBJ1-5, is GAGVSQTPSNKVTEKGKYVELRCDPISGHTALYWYRQSLGQGPEFLIYFQGTGAADDSGLPNDRFFAVRPEGSVSTLKIQRTERGDSAVYLCASRDNVQPQHFGDGTRLSIL.

The chain combines TRBV19 with TRBJ1-2; 7 bases are a match to TRBD1. V shed 3 bases and J 7 bases; nucleotides not matched to a gene: 5. Germline V gene data show CDR1 as LNHDA and CDR2 as SQIVND (reference sequence). The CDR3 length is 13 residues. The CDR3 DNA follows: TGTGCCAGTAGTATCGACAGGGAGACTGGCTACACCTTC. Its translation is CASSIDRETGYTF.

The CDR3 nucleotides read TGTGCCACCAGCTGGGGTACAGGGGAACGCAATCAGCCCCAGCATTTT. Protein product: CATSWGTGERNQPQHF. The chain recombines TRBV15 with TRBJ1-5; the match to TRBD1 covers 7 bases. The CDR3 totals 16 residues. Trimming at V came to 5 bases and at J to 2 bases, leaving 9 bases not matched to a gene. The germline CDR1 and CDR2 sequences are LNHNV and YYDKDF (reference sequence).

CDR3 region: CASSSIREGRRDTQYF. CDR3 DNA sequence: TGTGCCAGTAGTTCAATCCGGGAAGGACGAAGAGATACGCAGTATTTT. The rearrangement links TRBV19 to TRBJ2-3, with a weak D call TRBD2 (5 bases). In germline, CDR1 is LNHDA, CDR2 SQIVND (reference sequence). The CDR3 has 16 residues. Trimming removed 5 bases from V and 5 bases from J, with 20 bases in between.

This clonotype came up a few times. Compared with germline, one end of the junction differs, possibly owing to a read error. The chain employs TRBV10-3 and TRBJ2-5; D is tentatively TRBD1 or TRBD2 (5 bases each). Germline-derived CDR1 and CDR2 are ENHRY and SYGVKD. The CDR3 covers 13 residues. CDR3 sequence reads: CASSPGAQETQYF. The CDR3 DNA reads as TGTGCCAGCAGTCCCGGGGCTCAAGAGACCCAGTACTTC.

In this sample, this clonotype turned up a few times. This may stem from a read error, because a much larger clone lies one nucleotide away. The chain uses TRBV29-1 and TRBJ1-3; no definite D call. The CDR3 has 11 residues. CDR1 and CDR2 from the germline V gene are SQVTM and ANQGSEA. Trimming pared 6 bases from V and 0 bases from J, leaving 3 bases between. In DNA form, the CDR3 reads TGCAGCGTACACTCTGGAAACACCATATATTTT. It specifies CSVHSGNTIYF.

Here the CDR3 reads CASSNEGQATYEQYF. The CDR3 coding sequence is TGTGCCAGCAGCAACGAGGGACAGGCAACCTACGAGCAGTACTTC. The chain recombines TRBV7-3 with TRBJ2-7, with TRBD1 matching 8 bases. J gave up 2 bases and V 5 bases, and 8 bases lay outside the gene matches. Germline V CDR1 and CDR2: SGHTA, FQGTGA. CDR3 length: 15 amino acids. Full variable domain (outside the CDR3, taken from reference TRBV7-3 and TRBJ2-7): GAGVSQTPSNKVTEKGKYVELRCDPISGHTALYWYRQSLGQGPEFLIYFQGTGAADDSGLPNDRFFAVRPEGSVSTLKIQRTERGDSAVYLCASSNEGQATYEQYFGPGTRLTVT.

This clonotype has more than one count but fewer than ten. Given a much more abundant clone one base away, this may be a read error. The chain is built from TRBV2 and TRBJ1-5; D may be TRBD1 (5 bases). The CDR3 contains 12 residues. Germline CDR1 is SNHLY and CDR2 is FYNNEI. The germline V and J ends were trimmed by 4 bases and 12 bases, with 13 bases remaining between them. The CDR3 is CASSGDSGIQHF. The CDR3 DNA reads as TGTGCCAGCAGTGGAGACAGTGGCATCCAGCATTTT.

The V and J genes are TRBV30 and TRBJ2-7; 8 nucleotides match TRBD2. Germline V gives CDR1 GTSNPN, CDR2 SVGIG (reference sequence). Trimming at V came to 4 bases and at J to 6 bases, leaving 11 bases not matched to a gene. The CDR3 is made up of 14 amino acids. The CDR3 DNA follows: TGTGCCTGGACAGTTCGCAGTAGCGGGACCGAGCAGTACTTC. This codes for CAWTVRSSGTEQYF.

This clonotype was observed many times. This chain links TRBV20-1 with TRBJ1-2; no firm D call. CDR1 is DFQATT, CDR2 SNEGSKA, per germline (reference sequence). V was shortened by 6 bases and J by 4 bases, with 12 bases between the two germline ends. This CDR3 is 12 amino acids long. The CDR3 DNA reads as TGCAGTGCCCTTGCGGGCAGCTATGGCTACACCTTC. Its translation is CSALAGSYGYTF.

This rearrangement joins TRBV29-1 to TRBJ2-1; no reliable D call. Germline V gene data show CDR1 as SQVTM and CDR2 as ANQGSEA. Trimming cost V 1 base and J 3 bases, with 13 bases left between them. The CDR3 covers 15 residues. The CDR3 sequence is CSVEGGKDGYNEQFF. The CDR3 DNA sequence: TGCAGCGTTGAAGGTGGGAAGGACGGCTACAATGAGCAGTTCTTC.

The CDR3 bases are TGTGCCAGTAGTATAGTCCCAGCGGGAGGGTACAATGAGCAGTTCTTC. It specifies CASSIVPAGGYNEQFF. The chain carries TRBV19 and TRBJ2-1, with 10 bases matching TRBD2. The germline gives CDR1 LNHDA, CDR2 SQIVND (reference sequence). The CDR3 spans 16 residues. The J segment lost 4 bases and the V segment lost 1 base, leaving 4 bases of the junction unmatched.

This clonotype was picked up a small number of times. The chain is built from TRBV2 and TRBJ2-7; possibly TRBD2 for D (5 bases). CDR3 length: 13 residues. Trimming removed 11 bases from V and 3 bases from J, with 17 bases in between. The V gene's germline CDR1 is SNHLY and CDR2 FYNNEI. The CDR3 sequence is CAGKGAVGYEQYF. CDR3 nucleotides: TGTGCCGGGAAGGGAGCAGTCGGCTACGAGCAGTACTTC.

This clonotype was found a few times. The chain couples TRBV30 to TRBJ1-2, with a possible D match to TRBD1 (5 bases). Germline V gene sequence: CDR1 GTSNPN, CDR2 SVGIG (reference sequence). The ends were cut back, 4 bases at V and 4 bases at J, with 13 bases in the middle. The CDR3 is 13 residues long. CDR3 in DNA: TGTGCCTGGAAGGGGAGGAGCCGCTATGGCTACACCTTC. Its protein is CAWKGRSRYGYTF.

The chain is built from TRBV15 and TRBJ2-5, with 7 bases matching TRBD2. The V gene end was trimmed by 1 base and the J gene end by 5 bases; junction bases not matched to a gene: 4. The CDR3 loop spans 14 amino acids. Germline values: CDR1 LNHNV, CDR2 YYDKDF (reference sequence). In DNA form, the CDR3 reads TGTGCCACCAGCAGAGCACGGGGGGAGGAGACCCAGTACTTC. Protein: CATSRARGEETQYF. The variable domain in full, with the rest retrieved from reference TRBV15 and TRBJ2-5, is DAMVIQNPRYQVTQFGKPVTLSCSQTLNHNVMYWYQQKSSQAPKLLFHYYDKDFNNEADTPDNFQSRRPNTSFCFLDIRSPGLGDTAMYLCATSRARGEETQYFGPGTRLLVL.

This clonotype was detected many times. J is TRBJ2-1 and V is TRBV7-6; perhaps TRBD1 as D (6 bases). Trimming shortened V by 5 bases and J by 8 bases, and 16 bases separated the two germline ends. Germline V gives CDR1 SGHVS, CDR2 FNYEAQ. The CDR3 runs to 14 residues. CDR3 DNA sequence: TGTGCCAGCAGCCTAGGGCAGGGGTGGGATGAGCAGTTCTTC. This gives the protein CASSLGQGWDEQFF.

The rearrangement uses TRBV19 and TRBJ2-7; TRBD1 aligns across 8 bases. The CDR3 covers 15 residues. Germline V gene lookup returns CDR1 LNHDA and CDR2 SQIVND (reference sequence). V lost 0 bases to trimming and J lost 7 bases; unmatched junction nucleotides: 8. The CDR3 coding sequence is TGTGCCAGTAGTATAGAACAGGGGGTAGGAAATGAGCAGTACTTC. It specifies CASSIEQGVGNEQYF.

This clonotype occurred many times. The chain carries TRBV10-3 and TRBJ2-1; 8 bases align to TRBD2. With V trimmed by 6 bases and J by 8 bases, 9 bases remained unmatched. Germline values: CDR1 ENHRY, CDR2 SYGVKD. The CDR3 covers 14 residues. The CDR3 DNA is TGTGCCATCAGGGGTAGCGGGACTGGTGATGAGCAGTTCTTC. As protein: CAIRGSGTGDEQFF.

This chain connects TRBV19 to TRBJ1-5, with 7 positions matching TRBD1. This CDR3 spans 14 amino acids. Trimming at V came to 9 bases and at J to 4 bases, leaving 9 bases not matched to a gene. Per the germline V gene, CDR1 is LNHDA and CDR2 is SQIVND (reference sequence). The DNA of the CDR3 is TGTGCCAGCTCACCACAGGACAGGAATCAGCCCCAGCATTTT. Amino acid sequence: CASSPQDRNQPQHF.

In its sample, this clonotype was seen once. In DNA, the CDR3 is TGTGCCAGCAGCCACAGCTGGGACAGGGGAATGTTACTAGCCAAAAACATTCAGTACTTC. It yields the protein CASSHSWDRGMLLAKNIQYF. The genes are TRBV13 and TRBJ2-4; 10 positions agree with TRBD1. Trimming took 5 bases from V and 0 from J; bases not matched to a gene: 16. Germline V gene sequence: CDR1 PRHDT, CDR2 FYEKMQ (reference sequence). CDR3 length equals 20 residues.

V usage is TRBV5-8 and J usage is TRBJ2-5, with 7 bases identical to TRBD2. After removal of 0 bases from V and 4 bases from J, the junction contained 6 bases not matched to a gene. Germline-derived CDR1 and CDR2 are SGHTS and YDEGEE. The CDR3 length is 15 residues. CDR3 sequence (DNA): TGTGCCAGCAGCTTGGTGGCGGGAGTTGGAGAGACCCAGTACTTC. Its translation is CASSLVAGVGETQYF. Variable domain in full (rest from reference TRBV5-8 and TRBJ2-5): EAGVTQSPTHLIKTRGQQATLRCSPISGHTSVYWYQQALGLGLQFLLWYDEGEERNRGNFPPRFSGRQFPNYSSELNVNALELEDSALYLCASSLVAGVGETQYFGPGTRLLVL.

In this sample, this clonotype turned up many times. V gene TRBV15 combines with J gene TRBJ2-7; 7 bases are a match to TRBD2. Unmatched junction bases numbered 8, after V lost 3 bases and J lost 3 bases. Germline V gene lookup returns CDR1 LNHNV and CDR2 YYDKDF (reference sequence). The CDR3 contains 15 residues. This chain's CDR3 is CATSSGTNSVYEQYF. DNA for the CDR3: TGTGCCACCAGCAGCGGGACTAATTCTGTCTACGAGCAGTACTTC. The entire variable domain, with the rest obtained from reference TRBV15 and TRBJ2-7, is as follows: DAMVIQNPRYQVTQFGKPVTLSCSQTLNHNVMYWYQQKSSQAPKLLFHYYDKDFNNEADTPDNFQSRRPNTSFCFLDIRSPGLGDTAMYLCATSSGTNSVYEQYFGPGTRLTVT.

This sequence joins TRBV6-2 or TRBV6-3 and TRBJ1-5; no reliable D call. This CDR3 has 18 amino acids. From germline, CDR1 is MNHEY and CDR2 SVGEGT. Trimming cost V 0 bases and J 5 bases, with 20 bases left between them. Written as DNA, the CDR3 is TGTGCCAGCAGTTACTCGTCCAAGATGGTTCTACAGCATCAGCCCCAGCATTTT. Protein: CASSYSSKMVLQHQPQHF.

This clonotype was counted between two and nine times. CDR3 nucleotides: TGTGCCATCAATCAGTGGATGAACACTGAAGCTTTCTTT. It is translated as CAINQWMNTEAFF. The chain links TRBV10-3 to TRBJ1-1; D is unresolved. CDR1 and CDR2 (germline): ENHRY, SYGVKD. This CDR3 spans 13 amino acids. Deletions cut 7 bases from V and 0 bases from J, with 9 bases between.

The sample holds many counts of this clonotype. J is TRBJ1-5 and V is TRBV10-3; D is undetermined. Trimming took 2 bases from V and 7 from J, leaving 12 bases between them. CDR3 length: 14 amino acids. The germline gives CDR1 ENHRY, CDR2 SYGVKD. The CDR3 reads CAISEADGGQPQHF. CDR3 in DNA: TGTGCCATCAGTGAGGCGGACGGAGGACAGCCCCAGCATTTT.

The V and J genes are TRBV6-4 and TRBJ1-6; 10 bases line up with TRBD1. The CDR3 consists of 15 residues. CDR1 and CDR2 from the germline V gene are MRHNA and SNTAGT. The V segment lost 2 bases and the J segment 7 bases; nucleotides outside the gene matches: 2. For the CDR3, the DNA is TGTGCCAGCAGTGACGACAGGGGGCGGAATTCACCCCTCCACTTT. This sequence encodes CASSDDRGRNSPLHF.

This clonotype was observed at least ten times. The DNA for the CDR3 is TGCGCCAGCACCCGTGGTGAACCCGATAATACGATCTCCTACGAGCAGTACTTC. It encodes CASTRGEPDNTISYEQYF. The chain is built from TRBV10-1 and TRBJ2-7; D gene unclear. CDR3 length: 18 residues. Germline loops: CDR1 WNHNN, CDR2 SYGVQD (reference sequence). V was cut by 7 bases and J by 0 bases, with 25 bases left in between.

This clonotype occurred many times. The chain is built from TRBV29-1 and TRBJ2-1, with unresolved D. Trimming stripped 6 bases from V and 6 bases from J, with 9 bases between. The germline gives CDR1 SQVTM, CDR2 ANQGSEA. The length of the CDR3 is 11 residues. CDR3 coding DNA: TGCAGCGTGTCGGGCCCCAATGAGCAGTTCTTC. Residues: CSVSGPNEQFF.